This T cell receptor beta chain was captured by sequencing in a study of cytotoxic CD8 clonotypes in ibrutinib-treated CLL. At the level of the study: Enrolment comprised approximately 10 relapsed/refractory and 15 treatment-naive patients; around 18 were IGHV unmutated.

The germline CDR1 and CDR2 sequences are MNHEY and SVGAGI. The CDR3 totals 13 residues. The germline V and J ends were trimmed by 6 bases and 8 bases, with 16 bases remaining between them. Depth targeted 1 in 200,000 to 1 in 1 million T cells, averaging about 9.2x coverage per clonotype. The data were produced by immunoSEQ multiplex PCR, yet TCRdb's version contains in-frame clones alone and is incomplete. The sample lists some 290,000 clones, 80% occurring once. The chain carries TRBV6-5 and TRBJ1-2; tentative D call: TRBD1 (6 bases). Specimen: PBMCs, collected before ibrutinib treatment. This TCR was recovered from a human donor with chronic lymphocytic leukemia. CDR3 sequence reads: CASRSQGFEGYTF. The CDR3 DNA follows: TGTGCCAGCAGATCACAGGGCTTTGAAGGCTACACCTTC.